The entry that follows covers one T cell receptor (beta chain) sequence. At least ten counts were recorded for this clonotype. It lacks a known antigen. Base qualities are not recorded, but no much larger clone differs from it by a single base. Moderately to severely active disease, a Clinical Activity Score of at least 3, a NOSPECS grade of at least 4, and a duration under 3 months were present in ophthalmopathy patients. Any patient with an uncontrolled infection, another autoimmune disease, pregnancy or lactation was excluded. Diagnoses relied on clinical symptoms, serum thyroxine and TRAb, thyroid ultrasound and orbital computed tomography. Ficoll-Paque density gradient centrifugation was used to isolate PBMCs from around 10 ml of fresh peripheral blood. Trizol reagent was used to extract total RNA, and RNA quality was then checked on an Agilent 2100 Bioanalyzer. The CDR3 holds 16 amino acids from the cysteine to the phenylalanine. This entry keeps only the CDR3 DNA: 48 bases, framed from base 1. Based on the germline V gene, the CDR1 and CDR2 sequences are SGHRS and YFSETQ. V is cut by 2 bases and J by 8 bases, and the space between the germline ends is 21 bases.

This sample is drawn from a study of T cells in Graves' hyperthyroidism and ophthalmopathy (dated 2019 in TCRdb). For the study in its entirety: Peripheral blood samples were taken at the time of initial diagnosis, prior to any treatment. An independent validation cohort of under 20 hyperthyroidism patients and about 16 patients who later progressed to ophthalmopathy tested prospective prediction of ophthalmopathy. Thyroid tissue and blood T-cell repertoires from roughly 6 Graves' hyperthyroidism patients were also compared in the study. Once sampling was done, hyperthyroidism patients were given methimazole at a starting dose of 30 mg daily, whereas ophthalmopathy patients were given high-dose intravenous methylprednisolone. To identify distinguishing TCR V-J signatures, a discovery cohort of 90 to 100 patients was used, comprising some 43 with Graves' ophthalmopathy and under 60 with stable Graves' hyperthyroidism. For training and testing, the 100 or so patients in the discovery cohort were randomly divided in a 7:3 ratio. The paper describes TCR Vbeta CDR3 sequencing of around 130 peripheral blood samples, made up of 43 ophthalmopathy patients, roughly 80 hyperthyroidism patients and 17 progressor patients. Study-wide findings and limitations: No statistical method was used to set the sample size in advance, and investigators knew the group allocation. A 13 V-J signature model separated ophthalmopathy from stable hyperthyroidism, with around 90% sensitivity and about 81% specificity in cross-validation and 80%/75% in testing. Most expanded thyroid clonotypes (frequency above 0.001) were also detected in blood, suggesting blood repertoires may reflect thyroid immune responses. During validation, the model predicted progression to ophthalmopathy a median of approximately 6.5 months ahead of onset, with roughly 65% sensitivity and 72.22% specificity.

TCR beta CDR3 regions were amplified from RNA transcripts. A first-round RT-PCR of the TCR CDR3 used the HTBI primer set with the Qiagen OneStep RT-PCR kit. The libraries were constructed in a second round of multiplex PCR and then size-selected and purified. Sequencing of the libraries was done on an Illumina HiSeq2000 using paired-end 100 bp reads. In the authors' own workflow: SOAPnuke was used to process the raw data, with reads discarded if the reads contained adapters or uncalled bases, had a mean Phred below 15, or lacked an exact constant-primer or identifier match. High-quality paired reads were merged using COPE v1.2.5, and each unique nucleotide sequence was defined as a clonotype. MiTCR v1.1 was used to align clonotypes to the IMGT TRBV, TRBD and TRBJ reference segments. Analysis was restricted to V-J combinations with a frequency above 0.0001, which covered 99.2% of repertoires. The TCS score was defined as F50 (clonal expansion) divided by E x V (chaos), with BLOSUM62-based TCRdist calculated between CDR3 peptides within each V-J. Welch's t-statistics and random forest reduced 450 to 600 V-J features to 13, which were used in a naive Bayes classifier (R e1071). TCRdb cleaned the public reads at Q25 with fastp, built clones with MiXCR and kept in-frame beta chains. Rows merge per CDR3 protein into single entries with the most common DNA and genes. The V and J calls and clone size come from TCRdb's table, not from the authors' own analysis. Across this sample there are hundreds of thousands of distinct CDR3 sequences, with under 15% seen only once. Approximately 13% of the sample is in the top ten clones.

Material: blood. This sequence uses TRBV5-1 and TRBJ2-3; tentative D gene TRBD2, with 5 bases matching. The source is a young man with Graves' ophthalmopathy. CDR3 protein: CASSFTQDGGVGTQYF. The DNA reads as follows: TGCGCCAGCAGCTTTACTCAGGACGGAGGCGTAGGTACGCAGTATTTT.